The T cell receptor (beta chain) described here comes from a study of CD8+CD57+ T cells in acquired aplastic anemia. CDR3 and TCR beta VDJ profiling relied on genomic DNA as the template. TCRdb re-analysed the reads in MiXCR, keeping a single row per CDR3 protein. Of 100,000 to 150,000 distinct CDR3 sequences in the sample, over 55% are singletons; the top ten hold 25% to 35%. The V gene's germline CDR1 is KGHDR and CDR2 SFDVKD. The CDR3 is 14 residues long. V was cut by 7 bases and J by 0 bases, with 12 bases left in between. Sequencing was done on patients that had shown CD8+CD57+ cell expansion by flow cytometry.

The chain couples TRBV24-1 to TRBJ2-7; D is uncertain. This receptor was identified in a human donor with aplastic anemia. What was sequenced was sorted CD4+, CD8+, or CD8+CD57+ T cells (not recorded which) from PBMCs. CDR3 nucleotides: TGTGCCACCAGCACCGGGCCTCCCTCCTACGAGCAGTACTTC. Translation gives CATSTGPPSYEQYF.